The clone carrying this T cell receptor (beta chain) has more than one count but fewer than ten. What it recognizes is unknown. This entry belongs to a study of identical twins. Study-wide points: Twin sharing of out-of-frame TCR alpha was underestimated by models in monozygotic pairs. Insertions ran lower in abundant cord blood beta clonotypes, though not in memory repertoires.

After template switching added a universal primer site, the resulting cDNA carried unique molecular identifiers. TCRdb re-called the 5' RACE reads through MiXCR, storing one row per CDR3 protein. The table lists 650,000 to 800,000 distinct CDR3 sequences, around 8.3% of them singletons, with 0.85% to 1% in the top ten. No donor was unhealthy or non-Caucasian. The CDR3 runs to 16 residues. V was trimmed by 4 bases and J by 8 bases, leaving 18 bases between them. These records were also assigned to another study, of yellow fever vaccine responses in identical twins.

The V call is TRBV12-3 or TRBV12-4, the J call TRBJ1-6; D is undetermined. This TCR derives from a woman under 30 in good health. Sequences were obtained from PBMCs. CDR3 nucleotide sequence: TGTGCCAGCAGTTCCCAGGCGATCCGGACGGATTCACCCCTCCACTTT. Its translation is CASSSQAIRTDSPLHF.